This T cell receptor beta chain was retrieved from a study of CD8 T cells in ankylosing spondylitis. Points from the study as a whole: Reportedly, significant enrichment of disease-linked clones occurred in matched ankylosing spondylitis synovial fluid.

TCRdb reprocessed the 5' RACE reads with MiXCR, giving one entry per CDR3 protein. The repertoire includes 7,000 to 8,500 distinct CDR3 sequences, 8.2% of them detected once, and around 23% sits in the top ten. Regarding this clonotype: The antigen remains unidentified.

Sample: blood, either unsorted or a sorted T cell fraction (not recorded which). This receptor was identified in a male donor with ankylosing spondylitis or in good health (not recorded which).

The CDR3 reads CASSPRTGGQETQYF. For the CDR3, the DNA is TGTGCCAGCAGCCCCAGGACAGGGGGGCAAGAGACCCAGTACTTC. The J gene is TRBJ2-5, the V gene TRBV9, with TRBD1 matching 10 bases. The germline V gene has CDR1 SGDLS and CDR2 YYNGEE. The CDR3 is 15 residues long. J lost 2 bases, V lost 4 bases, and 5 bases had no gene match. The variable domain in full, completed from reference TRBV9 and TRBJ2-5, reads DSGVTQTPKHLITATGQRVTLRCSPRSGDLSVYWYQQSLDQGLQFLIQYYNGEERAKGNILERFSAQQFPDLHSELNLSSLELGDSALYFCASSPRTGGQETQYFGPGTRLLVL.